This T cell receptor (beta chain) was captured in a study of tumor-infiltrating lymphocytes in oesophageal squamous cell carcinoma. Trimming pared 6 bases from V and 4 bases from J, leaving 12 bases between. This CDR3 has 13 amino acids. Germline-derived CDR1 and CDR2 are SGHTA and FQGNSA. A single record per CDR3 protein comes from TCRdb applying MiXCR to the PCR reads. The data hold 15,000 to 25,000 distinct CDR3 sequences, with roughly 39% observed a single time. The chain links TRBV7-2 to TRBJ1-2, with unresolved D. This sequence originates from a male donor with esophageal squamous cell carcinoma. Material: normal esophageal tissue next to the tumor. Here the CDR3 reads CASSPDGFYGYTF. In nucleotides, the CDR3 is TGTGCCAGCAGTCCCGACGGATTCTATGGCTACACCTTC.